The TCR beta chain described here comes from a study of T cell responses to AZD1222 COVID-19 vaccine. This CDR3 is built from 17 residues. V was clipped by 4 bases and J by 1 base; unmatched bases: 9. Germline V gives CDR1 LGHNA, CDR2 YNFKEQ. This table comes from immunoSEQ multiplex PCR, and its TCRdb copy is limited to in-frame clones, with some not included. This sample carries about 98,000 clones, less than 90% of them seen once, and the ten largest clones take around 15%. Remarks on this clone: What it recognizes is unknown.

Study findings and constraints: Clonal diversity was possibly underestimated, and the donors were mostly white British, with more females. The study identified only six AZD1222 recipients as seropositive at baseline. Recipients of two AZD1222 doses showed rising Spike-specific TCR breadth and depth.

This TCR was recovered from an adult in good health. The source was peripheral blood, collected on day 0 of AZD1222 vaccination. The rearrangement uses TRBV4-2 and TRBJ2-2; 7 positions agree with TRBD1. CDR3 sequence reads: CASSLSQGVLNTGELFF. The CDR3 DNA follows: TGTGCCAGCAGCCTGAGCCAGGGGGTGCTGAACACCGGGGAGCTGTTTTTT.